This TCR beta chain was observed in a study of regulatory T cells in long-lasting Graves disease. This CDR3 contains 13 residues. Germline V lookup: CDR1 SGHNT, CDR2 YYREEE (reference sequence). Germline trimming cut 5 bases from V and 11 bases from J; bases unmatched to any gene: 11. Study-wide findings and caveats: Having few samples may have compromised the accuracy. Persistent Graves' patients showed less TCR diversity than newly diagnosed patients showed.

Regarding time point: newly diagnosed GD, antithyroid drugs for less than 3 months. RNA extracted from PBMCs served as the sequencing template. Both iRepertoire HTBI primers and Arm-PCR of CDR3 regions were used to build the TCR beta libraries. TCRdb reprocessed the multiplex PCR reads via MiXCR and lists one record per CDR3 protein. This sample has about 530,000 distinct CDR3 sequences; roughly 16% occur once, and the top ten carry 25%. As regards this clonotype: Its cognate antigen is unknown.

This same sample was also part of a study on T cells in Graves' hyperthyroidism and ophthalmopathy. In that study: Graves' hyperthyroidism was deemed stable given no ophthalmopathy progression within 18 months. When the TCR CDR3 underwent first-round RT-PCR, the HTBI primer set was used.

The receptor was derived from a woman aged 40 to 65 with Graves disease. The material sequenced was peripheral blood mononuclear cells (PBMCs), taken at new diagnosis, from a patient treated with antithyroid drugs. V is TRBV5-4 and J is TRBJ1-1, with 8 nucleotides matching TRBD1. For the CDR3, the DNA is TGTGCCAGCAGGGTGAAACAGGGGGTAGGCGCTTTCTTT. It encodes CASRVKQGVGAFF.